These 15 T cell receptor beta chains were sequenced from one sample in a study of blood T cell repertoires in COVID-19. Assay: immunoSEQ multiplex PCR; the TCRdb copy retains only in-frame clones and omits some. The sample contains 200,000 to 250,000 clones, approximately 78% of which appear only once. Source material: peripheral blood. These receptors originate from a woman aged 18-30 years with acute or convalescent COVID-19.

The V gene is TRBV3-1 (or the pseudogene TRBV3-2), the J gene TRBJ2-7; TRBD1 matches at 7 bases. V was clipped by 0 bases and J by 2 bases; unmatched bases: 4. Germline loops: CDR1 LGHDT, CDR2 YNNKEL (reference sequence). The CDR3 is made up of 15 amino acids. The CDR3 is CASSQDPGQPYEQYF. The CDR3 coding sequence is TGTGCCAGCAGCCAAGACCCGGGACAGCCCTACGAGCAGTACTTC.

Worth noting for this clone: The junction shows a germline mismatch at one end, possibly a read error. The chain recombines TRBV19 with TRBJ1-5, with D uncertain. Germline V CDR1 and CDR2: LNHDA, SQIVND (reference sequence). This CDR3 region has 12 residues. CDR3 bases: TGTGCCAGTAGTCTTACAAATCGGCCCCAGCATTTT. It codes for CASSLTNRPQHF. The full variable domain, with the rest looked up from reference TRBV19 and TRBJ1-5, is DGGITQSPKYLFRKEGQNVTLSCEQNLNHDAMYWYRQDPGQGLRLIYYSQIVNDFQKGDIAEGYSVSREKKESFPLTVTSAQKNPTAFYLCASSLTNRPQHFGDGTRLSIL.

The chain joins TRBV2 to TRBJ1-1, with D possibly matching TRBD1 (6 bases). The V and J ends lost 6 bases and 8 bases respectively, with 10 bases between them. The CDR3 sequence is 11 residues long. Germline V gene data show CDR1 as SNHLY and CDR2 as FYNNEI. CDR3 sequence reads: CASSQTGEAFF. Written as DNA, the CDR3 is TGTGCCAGCAGCCAGACAGGCGAAGCTTTCTTT.

This chain links TRBV5-6 with TRBJ2-5; D may be TRBD2 (6 bases). The CDR3 has 15 amino acids. V lost 2 bases and J lost 5, with 16 bases in between. CDR1 is SGHDT, CDR2 YYEEEE, per germline. The DNA for the CDR3 is TGTGCCAGCAGCTTATCTTACGGGAGACGTGAGACCCAGTACTTC. This gives the protein CASSLSYGRRETQYF.

The rearrangement joins TRBV11-2 to TRBJ2-3, with 9 bases aligning to TRBD1. This CDR3 is built from 17 residues. CDR1 and CDR2 (germline): SGHAT, FQNNGV. J lost 0 bases, V lost 5 bases, and 9 bases had no gene match. In nucleotides, the CDR3 is TGTGCCAGCAGCCGTCGGTGGGACAGGGCAAGCACAGATACGCAGTATTTT. Protein product: CASSRRWDRASTDTQYF.

This clone was counted only a few times. The chain couples TRBV10-3 to TRBJ1-2; possibly TRBD1 for D (6 bases). Trimming removed 6 bases at V and 0 bases at J, with 11 bases between. CDR1 and CDR2 (germline): ENHRY, SYGVKD. The length of the CDR3 is 14 residues. Here the CDR3 DNA reads TGTGCCATCAGCTACAGGGCTTCTAACTATGGCTACACCTTC. Encoded protein: CAISYRASNYGYTF.

This rearrangement joins TRBV30 to TRBJ1-6, with 8 positions matching TRBD1. The CDR3 loop spans 13 amino acids. The germline CDR1 and CDR2 sequences are GTSNPN and SVGIG (reference sequence). V was clipped by 5 bases and J by 6 bases; unmatched bases: 3. The CDR3 sequence: CAWGTGSNSPLHF. The CDR3 DNA follows: TGTGCCTGGGGGACAGGTAGTAATTCACCCCTCCACTTT.

The rearrangement links TRBV6-5 to TRBJ1-2; unclear D gene. In germline, CDR1 is MNHEY, CDR2 SVGAGI. This CDR3 has 15 amino acids. V lost 0 bases and J lost 3, with 11 bases in between. The CDR3 spells CASSYSLRQDYGYTF. As DNA, the CDR3 is TGTGCCAGCAGTTACTCGCTCCGGCAGGACTATGGCTACACCTTC.

Details on this clone: Other DNA sequences in the sample encode the same CDR3. V is TRBV6-5 and J is TRBJ1-1, with D uncertain. The germline gives CDR1 MNHEY, CDR2 SVGAGI. Deletions cut 2 bases from V and 5 bases from J, with 9 bases between. The CDR3 runs to 13 residues. The CDR3 spells CASSYGQATEAFF. DNA for the CDR3: TGTGCCAGCAGTTACGGGCAGGCTACTGAAGCTTTCTTT.

The V gene is TRBV2, the J gene TRBJ1-1; the match to TRBD1 covers 7 bases. After removal of 7 bases from V and 4 bases from J, the junction contained 21 bases not matched to a gene. The CDR3 is made up of 18 amino acids. Germline V CDR1 and CDR2: SNHLY, FYNNEI. CDR3 loop: CASTITRFNRGQGTEAFF. In DNA, the CDR3 is TGTGCCAGCACGATTACTAGGTTTAACAGGGGTCAGGGCACTGAAGCTTTCTTT. The variable domain in full, with the rest retrieved from reference TRBV2 and TRBJ1-1, is EPEVTQTPSHQVTQMGQEVILRCVPISNHLYFYWYRQILGQKVEFLVSFYNNEISEKSEIFDDQFSVERPDGSNFTLKIRSTKLEDSAMYFCASTITRFNRGQGTEAFFGQGTRLTVV.

CDR3 amino acids: CASSFDRDEKLFF. DNA for the CDR3: TGTGCCAGCAGCTTCGACAGGGATGAAAAACTGTTTTTT. The chain employs TRBV5-4 and TRBJ1-4, with TRBD1 matching over 7 bases. With 2 bases clipped from V and 6 bases from J, the junction kept 1 base outside the gene matches. The V gene's germline CDR1 is SGHNT and CDR2 YYREEE (reference sequence). The CDR3 contains 13 residues.

The genes are TRBV19 and TRBJ2-7; TRBD1 matches at 8 bases. The CDR3 runs to 16 residues. The V and J ends lost 3 bases and 6 bases, in that order; junction bases with no gene match: 13. Germline CDR1 reads LNHDA; CDR2 reads SQIVND (reference sequence). The CDR3 DNA reads TGTGCCAGTAGTATTCTGAGGGCAGGGGGCGCGGTCGAGCAGTACTTC. As protein: CASSILRAGGAVEQYF.

V gene TRBV9 combines with J gene TRBJ2-2; D not certain. This CDR3 is built from 15 residues. V lost 2 bases and J 6 bases, leaving 14 bases between the germline ends. The germline V gene encodes CDR1 SGDLS and CDR2 YYNGEE. The CDR3 protein is CASSVELQVPGELFF. The CDR3 nucleotides read TGTGCCAGCAGCGTCGAACTTCAGGTTCCCGGGGAGCTGTTTTTT.

V is TRBV10-3 and J is TRBJ2-3; 7 nucleotides agree with TRBD2. The CDR3 covers 17 residues. Germline assignment: CDR1 ENHRY and CDR2 SYGVKD. The J segment lost 4 bases and the V segment lost 4 bases, leaving 14 bases of the junction unmatched. The chain's CDR3 is CAISGPREASSSDTQYF. CDR3 bases: TGTGCCATCAGTGGGCCACGGGAGGCGAGTAGTTCAGATACGCAGTATTTT.

V and J are TRBV30 and TRBJ1-1; unclear D gene. CDR1 and CDR2 from the germline V gene are GTSNPN and SVGIG (reference sequence). The CDR3 contains 11 residues. V lost 4 bases and J 3 bases, leaving 6 bases between the germline ends. The CDR3 bases are TGTGCCTGGAAACACCACACTGAAGCTTTCTTT. Its protein product is CAWKHHTEAFF.